One and the same sample provided the 22 T cell receptor beta chains below, sequenced in a study of T cell clones after liver transplantation. Clones were read by immunoSEQ multiplex PCR, and TCRdb kept only the in-frame ones, dropping some. This table holds about 85,000 clones, 70% to 85% found once. The material sequenced was CD4+ T cells from blood, taken 45 to 47 months after liver transplant. These receptors came from a human patient who received a liver transplant. A share of the T cells may be of graft donor origin.

This chain connects TRBV7-9 to TRBJ1-1, with D possibly being TRBD1 (5 bases). Germline CDR1 reads SEHNR; CDR2 reads FQNEAQ (reference sequence). Trimming left V 4 bases short and J 0 bases short, with 12 bases between. The CDR3 contains 15 residues. As DNA, the CDR3 is TGTGCCAGCAGCTGGAAACTGGGGGTGAACACTGAAGCTTTCTTT. Translation: CASSWKLGVNTEAFF. The full variable domain, completed using reference TRBV7-9 and TRBJ1-1, is DTGVSQNPRHKITKRGQNVTFRCDPISEHNRLYWYRQTLGQGPEFLTYFQNEAQLEKSRLLSDRFSAERPKGSFSTLEIQRTEQGDSAMYLCASSWKLGVNTEAFFGQGTRLTVV.

The V gene is TRBV7-2, the J gene TRBJ1-1, with D unclear. The CDR3 sequence is 13 residues long. The ends were cut back, 3 bases at V and 6 bases at J, with 11 bases in the middle. CDR1 and CDR2 from the germline V gene are SGHTA and FQGNSA. The DNA for the CDR3 is TGTGCCAGCAGCTTGACCGGGATGGCTGAAGCTTTCTTT. Its translation: CASSLTGMAEAFF.

The genes are TRBV5-4 and TRBJ2-2; possibly TRBD1 for D (7 bases). This CDR3 contains 16 residues. Looked up from germline, CDR1 is SGHNT and CDR2 is YYREEE (reference sequence). V was trimmed by 7 bases and J by 4 bases, leaving 20 bases between them. This chain's CDR3 is CASGTGGGRGTGELFF. CDR3 coding DNA: TGTGCCAGCGGCACAGGAGGGGGCCGGGGCACCGGGGAGCTGTTTTTT. Drawing the rest from reference TRBV5-4 and TRBJ2-2, the complete variable domain is ETGVTQSPTHLIKTRGQQVTLRCSSQSGHNTVSWYQQALGQGPQFIFQYYREEENGRGNFPPRFSGLQFPNYSSELNVNALELDDSALYLCASGTGGGRGTGELFFGEGSRLTVL.

This clone appeared once. CDR3 protein: CSVEGSGRAPDTQYF. CDR3 nucleotides: TGCAGCGTTGAAGGAAGCGGGAGGGCCCCAGATACGCAGTATTTT. The chain is built from TRBV29-1 and TRBJ2-3, with 10 nucleotides matching TRBD2. V was pared by 1 base and J by 4 bases, with 5 bases of the junction left unmatched. Germline-derived CDR1 and CDR2 are SQVTM and ANQGSEA. The CDR3 extends over 15 amino acids.

The J gene is TRBJ2-2, the V gene TRBV2; 11 nucleotides agree with TRBD1. CDR1 and CDR2 from the germline V gene are SNHLY and FYNNEI. The junction had 2 bases not matched to a gene; V was cut back by 6 bases and J by 5 bases. The CDR3 spans 14 residues. The CDR3 region has the DNA TGTGCCAGCAGAGGGACAGGGGGTACCGGGGAGCTGTTTTTT. It codes for CASRGTGGTGELFF. The variable domain in full, with the rest retrieved from reference TRBV2 and TRBJ2-2, is EPEVTQTPSHQVTQMGQEVILRCVPISNHLYFYWYRQILGQKVEFLVSFYNNEISEKSEIFDDQFSVERPDGSNFTLKIRSTKLEDSAMYFCASRGTGGTGELFFGEGSRLTVL.

The chain links TRBV18 to TRBJ2-7; tentatively, D is TRBD1 or TRBD2 (5 bases each). V shed 3 bases and J shed 3 bases, with 12 bases lying between them. Germline loops: CDR1 KGHSH, CDR2 LQKENI. The length of the CDR3 is 14 residues. CDR3: CASSPSQGDYEQYF. DNA for the CDR3: TGTGCCAGCTCACCGAGCCAGGGAGACTACGAGCAGTACTTC.

The rearrangement links TRBV5-6 to TRBJ2-5; 11 nucleotides line up with TRBD1. The CDR3 has 14 amino acids. Germline V gene data show CDR1 as SGHDT and CDR2 as YYEEEE. V shed 3 bases and J 9 bases; nucleotides not matched to a gene: 7. Written as DNA, the CDR3 is TGTGCCAGCAGCTGGGAGGGGACAGGGGGGGCCCAGTACTTC. It is translated as CASSWEGTGGAQYF.

This chain links TRBV6-6 with TRBJ2-1; D may be TRBD2 (6 bases). V was shortened by 5 bases and J by 2 bases, with 7 bases between the two germline ends. This CDR3 has 13 amino acids. CDR1 MNHNY and CDR2 SVGAGI come from the germline V gene (reference sequence). The CDR3 protein is CASSGGTYNEQFF. CDR3 DNA sequence: TGTGCCAGCAGTGGGGGGACCTACAATGAGCAGTTCTTC.

This chain connects TRBV5-1 to TRBJ2-5; D possibly corresponds to TRBD1 (5 bases). The V and J ends lost 3 bases and 0 bases respectively, with 18 bases between them. CDR3 length: 17 residues. Germline CDR1 and CDR2: SGHRS and YFSETQ. The CDR3 loop reads CASSSAPADNHQETQYF. The CDR3 coding sequence is TGCGCCAGCAGCTCGGCCCCGGCGGACAATCACCAAGAGACCCAGTACTTC.

Regarding this clone: The sample carries other DNA sequences with the same CDR3. The chain joins TRBV6-5 to TRBJ2-1; the D gene is possibly TRBD1 (6 bases). Between the trimmed V and J ends, which lost 3 bases and 4 bases, there was a span of 13 bases. The CDR3 consists of 15 residues. The V gene's germline CDR1 is MNHEY and CDR2 SVGAGI. CDR3: CASSYRDRSYNEQFF. Written as DNA, the CDR3 is TGTGCCAGCAGTTATCGTGACAGGTCATACAATGAGCAGTTCTTC.

This clone was counted a single time. The rearrangement uses TRBV19 and TRBJ1-2; D unresolved. The CDR3 runs 12 residues. Per germline, CDR1 LNHDA and CDR2 SQIVND (reference sequence). With 5 bases removed from V and 4 bases from J, the gap between germline ends came to 8 bases. Here the CDR3 reads CASSVQSYGYTF. In DNA form, the CDR3 reads TGTGCCAGTAGTGTTCAGTCCTATGGCTACACCTTC.

The chain links TRBV28 to TRBJ1-5; 8 bases line up with TRBD1. Germline-derived CDR1 and CDR2 are MDHEN and SYDVKM. The CDR3 has 15 residues. V trimming: 3 bases; J trimming: 1 base; junction bases outside the gene matches: 2. CDR3 in DNA: TGTGCCAGCAGTTTTCAGGGGGCAAGCAATCAGCCCCAGCATTTT. Its protein product is CASSFQGASNQPQHF.

The rearrangement links TRBV5-1 to TRBJ1-1; possible D gene TRBD1, 5 bases. This CDR3 comprises 15 residues. V was shortened by 0 bases and J by 5 bases, with 14 bases between the two germline ends. Germline V lookup: CDR1 SGHRS, CDR2 YFSETQ. The CDR3 loop reads CASSLATRGGTEAFF. The CDR3 coding sequence is TGCGCCAGCAGCTTGGCAACTCGGGGGGGAACTGAAGCTTTCTTT.

The chain uses TRBV2 and TRBJ2-7, with unresolved D. Trimming shortened V by 8 bases and J by 3 bases, and 17 bases separated the two germline ends. The CDR3 consists of 14 residues. In germline, CDR1 is SNHLY, CDR2 FYNNEI. CDR3 amino acids: CASGEALAYYEQYF. CDR3 DNA sequence: TGTGCCAGCGGAGAAGCTCTGGCGTACTACGAGCAGTACTTC.

V is TRBV27 and J is TRBJ2-7; maybe TRBD1 (6 bases). The V gene's germline CDR1 is MNHEY and CDR2 SMNVEV (reference sequence). The CDR3 contains 13 residues. V lost 3 bases, J lost 7 bases, and 13 bases lay in between. CDR3 sequence (DNA): TGTGCCAGCAGTTTGATCGGACAGAATGAGCAGTACTTC. Protein sequence: CASSLIGQNEQYF.

The table lists this clone with a few counts. The chain employs TRBV28 and TRBJ1-5; D perhaps matches TRBD1 (5 bases). The CDR3 has 17 residues. Germline CDR1 MDHEN, CDR2 SYDVKM. V was cut by 7 bases and J by 4 bases, with 23 bases left in between. The CDR3 region is CASKSKLGPKGNQPQHF. The CDR3 region has the DNA TGTGCCAGCAAATCGAAACTCGGACCAAAGGGGAATCAGCCCCAGCATTTT.

This sequence joins TRBV7-9 and TRBJ1-2, with unresolved D. This CDR3 region has 13 residues. The ends were cut back, 5 bases at V and 7 bases at J, with 14 bases in the middle. Germline V CDR1 and CDR2: SEHNR, FQNEAQ (reference sequence). The CDR3: CASSPDLGSGYTF. CDR3 nucleotide sequence: TGTGCCAGCAGCCCAGACCTGGGTAGTGGCTACACCTTC.

The count of this clone is one. V is TRBV10-3 and J is TRBJ1-2; D possibly corresponds to TRBD1 (5 bases). The CDR3 consists of 15 residues. Germline CDR1 reads ENHRY; CDR2 reads SYGVKD. Trimming stripped 3 bases from V and 6 bases from J, with 17 bases between. The CDR3 DNA reads as TGTGCCATCAGTGACCTGACAGTCTTGTCGGATGGCTACACCTTC. Residues: CAISDLTVLSDGYTF.

The chain has TRBV28 and TRBJ2-7; no definite D call. V was clipped by 2 bases and J by 2 bases, with 13 bases between them. Germline CDR1 is MDHEN and CDR2 is SYDVKM. The CDR3 totals 15 residues. CDR3 DNA: TGTGCCAGCAGTTTAGGCCCGGCATTTACCTACGAGCAGTACTTC. The encoded protein is CASSLGPAFTYEQYF.

CDR3 residues: CSNGGSSRDPNEQFF. The CDR3 coding sequence is TGCAGCAATGGGGGGTCGAGCAGGGACCCTAATGAGCAGTTCTTC. This sequence joins TRBV29-1 and TRBJ2-1, with a possible D match to TRBD2 (6 bases). V lost 8 bases, J lost 7 bases, and 24 bases lay in between. Germline V gene sequence: CDR1 SQVTM, CDR2 ANQGSEA. The CDR3 is made up of 15 amino acids.

This sequence joins TRBV14 and TRBJ2-7; TRBD1 is a possible D gene (6 bases). Germline CDR1 is SGHDN and CDR2 is FVKESK. The CDR3 has 13 amino acids. V shed 9 bases and J shed 0 bases, with 12 bases lying between them. The CDR3 loop is CASKNRDSYEQYF. The DNA for the CDR3 is TGTGCCAGTAAGAACAGGGACTCCTACGAGCAGTACTTC.

The rearrangement joins TRBV5-1 to TRBJ2-3, with D unclear. Germline CDR1 SGHRS, CDR2 YFSETQ. V was trimmed by 2 bases and J by 2 bases, leaving 18 bases between them. The CDR3 contains 17 residues. The CDR3 coding sequence is TGCGCCAGCAGCTTAACGGCGGCGCACTCACCCACAGATACGCAGTATTTT. Its translation: CASSLTAAHSPTDTQYF.